What follows is one T cell receptor (beta chain) and its context. Its antigen is currently not known. Per-base qualities were not stored, and no clone one base away is much larger. The data are from a study of blood T cells in healthy people across ages (dated by TCRdb to 2013 to 2016). Background for the entire study: In model experiments, template switching captured roughly one uniquely barcoded TCR beta cDNA molecule for every two T cells. Age-related changes in TCR beta repertoire diversity were measured in the study by deep sequencing normalized with unique cDNA molecular identifiers. Donors were grouped into four age groups: young (average roughly 15 years), middle-aged (approximately 41), aged (approximately 58) and long-lived (82). To avoid experimental bias, donors of different ages were spread randomly across the sequencing lanes. For two donors (one aged 18 to 29 and one aged 80 or older), the study analyzed two additional independent replicas of 1 million unique cDNA reads from the same blood draw.

Points the paper makes about the study in general: Donor CMV infection status was unknown, potentially confounding age-related changes in expanded clonotypes. As age increased, observed TCR beta diversity per million T cells dropped in a roughly linear way, and a significant reduction was already evident by age about 40. Estimates of total diversity based on one million sequenced T cells were regarded as lower bounds and as underestimates. Compared with the aged group, the long-lived group had more naive CD4+ T cells, fewer expanded clones and increased TCR diversity, a pattern suggesting age selection. Because profiling used bulk unsorted PBMCs, naive and antigen-experienced compartments could not be compared conclusively. Observed TCR beta diversity correlated strongly with the percentage of naive T cells measured by flow cytometry.

For CDR1 and CDR2, the germline V gene (reference sequence) lists MNHEY and SMNVEV. The CDR3 holds 13 amino acids from the cysteine to the phenylalanine. Of all the DNA, just the CDR3 is kept, 39 bases in frame from base 1. The donors were a few dozen Caucasian individuals from Russia, aged roughly 6 to 100 years, who were systemically healthy. Each donor gave around 9.8 milliliters of peripheral blood, collected into EDTA-treated Vacutainer tubes. Ficoll-Paque density-gradient centrifugation was used to isolate PBMCs, with at least 6.5 million per sample. Total RNA was extracted from PBMCs with Trizol reagent, with at least 5 micrograms obtained per sample. Naive CD45RAhigh/CD27high T cell percentages were measured by flow cytometry on a PBMC aliquot from every donor. The library was produced with 5' RACE. The reads were generated on an Illumina HiSeq 2500. A second roughly 6 to 11 cycle PCR used a sample-barcoded 5' primer and a J-beta primer mix. A unique molecular identifier was introduced onto each TCR beta cDNA molecule by a template-switch 5' adaptor carrying 12 random nucleotides. Each sample yielded at least 3 million CDR3-containing paired-end reads. First-strand cDNA was synthesized from all RNA with the Mint cDNA synthesis kit, primed by a TRBC-specific oligonucleotide. Following uracil-DNA glycosylase treatment, a first 18-cycle PCR with universal primers M1SS and BC2_uni_R was performed on all cDNA. The study's processing was this. For normalization, 1 million high-quality reads, each with a distinct molecular identifier, were randomly selected from each sample. Instead of being binned into consensus sequences, reads with shared molecular identifiers were discarded. MiTCR, with a Q25 quality threshold and the strictest error-elimination algorithm, was used for CDR3 identification, clonotype clustering and error correction. A nonparametric unseen species model using Euler transformation provided a lower-bound estimate of total TCR beta diversity. TCRdb ran its own pipeline on the public reads, namely fastp trimming at Q25 and MiXCR clone calling, and kept in-frame beta chains. Each record represents a unique CDR3 protein, reported with the most common genes and DNA among its rows. TCRdb assigned the V and J calls; the authors' analysis was not used. The sample data list 650,000 to 950,000 distinct CDR3 sequences, and approximately 44% of these were observed just once. The ten largest clones capture about 21% of the sample.

This receptor was taken from a man aged 55 to 70 in good health. This chain joins TRBV27 to TRBJ2-5; TRBD1 could be the D gene, as 7 bases match. The J call is uncertain, as TRBJ2-7 better fits the DNA end. The source material was blood. The nucleotide sequence reads as follows: TGTGCCAGCAGTCACGCAGGGGGGTACGAGCAGTACTTC. It specifies CASSHAGGYEQYF.